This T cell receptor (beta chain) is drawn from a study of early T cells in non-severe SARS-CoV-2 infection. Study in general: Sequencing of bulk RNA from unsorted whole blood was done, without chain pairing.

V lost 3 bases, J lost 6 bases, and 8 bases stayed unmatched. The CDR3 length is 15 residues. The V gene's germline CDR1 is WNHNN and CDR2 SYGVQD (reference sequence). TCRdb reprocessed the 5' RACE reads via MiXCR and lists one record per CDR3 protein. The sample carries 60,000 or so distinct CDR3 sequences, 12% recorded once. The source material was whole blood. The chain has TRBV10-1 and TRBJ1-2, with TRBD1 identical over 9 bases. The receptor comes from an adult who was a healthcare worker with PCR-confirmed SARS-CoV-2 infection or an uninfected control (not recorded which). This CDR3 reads CASSDPGTGFDGYTF. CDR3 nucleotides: TGCGCCAGCAGTGATCCCGGGACAGGGTTTGATGGCTACACCTTC.